This T cell receptor beta chain is from a study of OX40 agonist ivuxolimab in advanced cancers. Study-level information: Previous treatment with anti-PD-1, anti-PD-L1 or anti-CTLA-4 therapy was allowed; about 37% had received some. Study results and caveats: On average, a greater number of expanded clones characterised CD8+ T cells relative to CD4+. It was also the case that some nonresponders had low normalized T-cell clonal expansion.

Measured with immunoSEQ multiplex PCR; TCRdb has only the in-frame clones, and not every one. The data contain about 31,000 clones, about four fifths of them singletons. Losses at the gene ends were 5 bases for V and 5 bases for J; bases not matched to a gene: 4. CDR1 is SGHRS and CDR2 is YFSETQ in the germline V gene. The CDR3 length is 14 residues. Notes on this clone: Its antigen is currently unknown.

V is TRBV5-1 and J is TRBJ2-5; 12 bases agree with TRBD2. This clonotype originated in an adult with an advanced solid tumor such as melanoma, head and neck, liver or kidney cancer. This material consisted of CD4+ or CD8+ T cells sorted from blood, taken in a trial of the OX40 agonist ivuxolimab. CDR3 DNA sequence: TGCGCCAGCAGTCTAGCGGGGGGGGCGGAGACCCAGTACTTC. Residues: CASSLAGGAETQYF.